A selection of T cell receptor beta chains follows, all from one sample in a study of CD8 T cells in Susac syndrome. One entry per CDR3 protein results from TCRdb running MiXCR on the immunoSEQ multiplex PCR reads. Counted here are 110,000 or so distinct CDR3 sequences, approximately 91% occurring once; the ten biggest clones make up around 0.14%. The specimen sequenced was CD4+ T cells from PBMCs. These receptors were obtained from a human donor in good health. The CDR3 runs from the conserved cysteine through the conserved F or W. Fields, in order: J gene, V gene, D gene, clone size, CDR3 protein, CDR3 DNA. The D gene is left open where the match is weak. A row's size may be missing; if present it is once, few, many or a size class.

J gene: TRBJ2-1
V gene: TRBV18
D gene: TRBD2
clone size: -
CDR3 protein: CASSPLSLLAESYNEQFF
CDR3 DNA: TGTGCCAGCTCACCACTATCACTACTAGCGGAGTCCTACAATGAGCAGTTCTTC

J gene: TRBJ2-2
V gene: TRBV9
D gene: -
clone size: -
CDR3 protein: CASMGTGELFF
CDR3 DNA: TGTGCCAGCATGGGCACCGGGGAGCTGTTTTTT

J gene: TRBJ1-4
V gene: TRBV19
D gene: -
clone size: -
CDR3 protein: CASSMFQDSLGEKLFF
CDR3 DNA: TGTGCCAGTAGCATGTTTCAGGACAGTCTCGGCGAAAAACTGTTTTTT

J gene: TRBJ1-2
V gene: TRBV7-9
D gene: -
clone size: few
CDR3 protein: CASSFPDSQANYGYTF
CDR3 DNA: TGTGCCAGCAGCTTCCCTGACAGCCAGGCTAACTATGGCTACACCTTC

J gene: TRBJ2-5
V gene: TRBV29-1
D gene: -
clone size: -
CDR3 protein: CSVDRSETQYF
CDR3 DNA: TGCAGCGTTGATAGGTCGGAGACCCAGTACTTC

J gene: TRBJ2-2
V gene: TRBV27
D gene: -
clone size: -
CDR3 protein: CASSLAGRRGELFF
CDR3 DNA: TGTGCCAGCAGTTTAGCAGGCCGCAGAGGGGAGCTGTTTTTT

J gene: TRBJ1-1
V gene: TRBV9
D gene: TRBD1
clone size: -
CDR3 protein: CASTETGVSRTEAFF
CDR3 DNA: TGTGCCAGCACCGAGACAGGGGTGAGTCGGACTGAAGCTTTCTTT

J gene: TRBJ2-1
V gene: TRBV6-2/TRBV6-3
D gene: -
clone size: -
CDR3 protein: CASVSPSYNEQFF
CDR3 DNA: TGTGCCAGCGTTAGCCCATCCTACAATGAGCAGTTCTTC

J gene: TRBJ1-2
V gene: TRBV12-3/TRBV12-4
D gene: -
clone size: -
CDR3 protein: CASRFSSGNGYTF
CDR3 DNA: TGTGCCAGCAGGTTCTCTTCAGGAAATGGCTACACCTTC

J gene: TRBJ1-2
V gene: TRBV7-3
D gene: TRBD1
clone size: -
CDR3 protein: CASSLEGGQVYGYTF
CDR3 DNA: TGTGCCAGCAGCTTAGAGGGGGGACAGGTCTATGGCTACACCTTC

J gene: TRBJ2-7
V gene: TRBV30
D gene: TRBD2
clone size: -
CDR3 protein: CAWSLAGLLRVQYF
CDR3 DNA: TGTGCCTGGAGCTTAGCGGGTCTTCTTCGTGTGCAGTACTTC

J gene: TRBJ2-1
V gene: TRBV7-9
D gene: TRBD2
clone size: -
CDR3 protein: CASSVSGLAGESEQFF
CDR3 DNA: TGTGCCAGCAGCGTCTCTGGACTAGCGGGAGAGTCTGAGCAGTTCTTC

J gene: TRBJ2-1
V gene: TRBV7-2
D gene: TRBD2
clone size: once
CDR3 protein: CASSKRTSEPFF
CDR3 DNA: TGTGCCAGCAGCAAACGGACTAGTGAGCCGTTCTTC

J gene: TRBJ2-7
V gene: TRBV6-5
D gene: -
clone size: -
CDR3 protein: CASSYEQSSTYEQYF
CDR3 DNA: TGTGCCAGCAGTTATGAACAGTCAAGCACCTACGAGCAGTACTTC

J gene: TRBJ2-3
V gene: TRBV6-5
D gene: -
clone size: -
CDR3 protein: CASSSRIDFPDTQYF
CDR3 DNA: TGTGCCAGCAGTTCTAGGATCGATTTCCCAGATACGCAGTATTTT

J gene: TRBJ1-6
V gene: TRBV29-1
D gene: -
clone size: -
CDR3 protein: CSVTTGTSNSPLHF
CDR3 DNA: TGCAGCGTTACGACCGGGACTTCCAATTCACCCCTCCACTTT

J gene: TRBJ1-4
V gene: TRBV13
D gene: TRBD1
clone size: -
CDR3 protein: CASSPEGQGREKLFF
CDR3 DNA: TGTGCCAGCAGCCCGGAAGGACAGGGTAGGGAAAAACTGTTTTTT

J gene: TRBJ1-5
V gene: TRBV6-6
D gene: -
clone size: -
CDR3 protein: CASSYDPNQPQHF
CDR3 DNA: TGTGCCAGCAGTTACGACCCGAATCAGCCCCAGCATTTT

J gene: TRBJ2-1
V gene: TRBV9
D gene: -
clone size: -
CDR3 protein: CASSVAGTANNEQFF
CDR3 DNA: TGTGCCAGCAGCGTAGCAGGGACCGCAAACAATGAGCAGTTCTTC

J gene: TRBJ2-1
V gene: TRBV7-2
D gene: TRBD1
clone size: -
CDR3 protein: CASSLVRGQGYNEQFF
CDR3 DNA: TGTGCCAGCAGCCTCGTGAGGGGACAGGGGTACAATGAGCAGTTCTTC

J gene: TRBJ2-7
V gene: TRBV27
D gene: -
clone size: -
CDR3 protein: CASSSPGDGSYEQYF
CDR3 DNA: TGTGCCAGCAGTTCGCCAGGGGACGGTTCCTACGAGCAGTACTTC

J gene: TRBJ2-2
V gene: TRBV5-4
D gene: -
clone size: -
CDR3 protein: CASSLPPVGTGELFF
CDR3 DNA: TGTGCCAGCAGCTTACCTCCCGTCGGCACCGGGGAGCTGTTTTTT

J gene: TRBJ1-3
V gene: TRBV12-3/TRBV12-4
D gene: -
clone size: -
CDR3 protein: CASRPGAAGNTIYF
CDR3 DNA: TGTGCCAGCAGACCGGGTGCCGCTGGAAACACCATATATTTT

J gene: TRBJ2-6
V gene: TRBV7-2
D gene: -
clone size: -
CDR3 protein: CASSTNSGANVLTF
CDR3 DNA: TGTGCCAGCAGCACGAATTCTGGGGCCAACGTCCTGACTTTC

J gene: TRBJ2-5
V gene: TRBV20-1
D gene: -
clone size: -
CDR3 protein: CSAITGSETQYF
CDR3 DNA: TGCAGTGCTATAACAGGTTCGGAGACCCAGTACTTC

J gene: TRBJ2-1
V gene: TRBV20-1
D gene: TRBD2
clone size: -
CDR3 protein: CSAPGLAGGPSNEQFF
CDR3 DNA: TGCAGTGCGCCGGGACTAGCGGGGGGACCGTCGAATGAGCAGTTCTTC

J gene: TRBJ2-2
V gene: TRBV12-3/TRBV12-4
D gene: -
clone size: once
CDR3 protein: CASSGAGELFF
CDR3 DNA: TGTGCCAGCAGCGGAGCCGGGGAGCTGTTTTTT

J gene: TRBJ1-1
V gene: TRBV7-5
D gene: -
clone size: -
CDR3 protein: CISVGALWAEAFF
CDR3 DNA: -

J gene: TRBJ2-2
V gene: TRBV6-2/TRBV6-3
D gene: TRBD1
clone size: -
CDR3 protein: CASSPQGDTGELFF
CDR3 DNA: TGTGCCAGCAGTCCACAGGGGGACACCGGGGAGCTGTTTTTT

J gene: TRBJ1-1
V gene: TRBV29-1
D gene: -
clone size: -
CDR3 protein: CSVPTNTEAFF
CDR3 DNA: TGCAGCGTTCCAACGAACACTGAAGCTTTCTTT

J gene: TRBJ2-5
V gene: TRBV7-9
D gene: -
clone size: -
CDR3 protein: CASSSNAGGEETQYF
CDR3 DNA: TGTGCCAGCAGCTCGAACGCCGGGGGTGAAGAGACCCAGTACTTC

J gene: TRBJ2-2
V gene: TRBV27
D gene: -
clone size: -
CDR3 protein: CASSDWNGNFNTGELFF
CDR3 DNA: TGTGCCAGCAGTGATTGGAACGGTAACTTTAACACCGGGGAGCTGTTTTTT

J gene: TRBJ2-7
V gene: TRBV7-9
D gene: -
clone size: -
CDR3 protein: CASSLGEARGPLKEQYF
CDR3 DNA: TGTGCCAGCAGCTTAGGGGAAGCCCGGGGGCCCCTTAAAGAGCAGTACTTC

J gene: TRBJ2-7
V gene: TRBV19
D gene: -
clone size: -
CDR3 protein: CASSMAANYEQYF
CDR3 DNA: TGTGCCAGTAGTATGGCAGCCAACTACGAGCAGTACTTC

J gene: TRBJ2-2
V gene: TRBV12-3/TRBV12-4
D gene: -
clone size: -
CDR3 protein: CASSLAPAGELFF
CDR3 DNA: TGTGCCAGCAGCTTGGCCCCGGCCGGGGAGCTGTTTTTT

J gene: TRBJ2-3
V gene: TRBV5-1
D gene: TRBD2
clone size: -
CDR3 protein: CASSAKALAGNTDTQYF
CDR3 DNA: TGCGCCAGCAGCGCAAAGGCTCTAGCGGGTAACACAGATACGCAGTATTTT

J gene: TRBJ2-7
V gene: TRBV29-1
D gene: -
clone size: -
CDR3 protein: CSVTSSSYEQYF
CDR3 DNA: TGCAGCGTTACTAGCAGCTCCTACGAGCAGTACTTC

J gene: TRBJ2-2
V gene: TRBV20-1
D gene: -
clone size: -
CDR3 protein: CSARPSGTSNTGELFF
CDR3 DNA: TGCAGTGCTAGACCATCCGGGACAAGTAACACCGGGGAGCTGTTTTTT

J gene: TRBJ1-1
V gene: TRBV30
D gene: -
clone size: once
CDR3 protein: CAWSVTENTEAFF
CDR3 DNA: TGTGCCTGGAGTGTAACAGAGAACACTGAAGCTTTCTTT

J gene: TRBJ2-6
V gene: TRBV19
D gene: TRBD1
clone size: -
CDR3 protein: CASSMTGGHPGANVLTF
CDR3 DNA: TGTGCCAGTAGTATGACAGGGGGGCATCCTGGGGCCAACGTCCTGACTTTC

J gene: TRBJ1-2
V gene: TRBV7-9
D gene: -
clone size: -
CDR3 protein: CASSLAENYGYTF
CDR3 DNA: TGTGCCAGCAGCTTAGCGGAGAACTATGGCTACACCTTC

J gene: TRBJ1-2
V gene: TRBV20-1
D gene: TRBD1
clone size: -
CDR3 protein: CSASDRDKHGNYGYTF
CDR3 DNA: TGCAGTGCTAGTGACAGGGACAAACATGGGAACTATGGCTACACCTTC

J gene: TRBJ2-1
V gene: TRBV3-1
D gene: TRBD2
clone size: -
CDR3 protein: CASSHPAGNYNEQFF
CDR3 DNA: TGTGCCAGCAGCCATCCAGCGGGGAACTACAATGAGCAGTTCTTC

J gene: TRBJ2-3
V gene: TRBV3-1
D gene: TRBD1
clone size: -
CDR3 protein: CASSRRGSTDTQYF
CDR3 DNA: TGTGCCAGCAGCCGCAGGGGGAGCACAGATACGCAGTATTTT

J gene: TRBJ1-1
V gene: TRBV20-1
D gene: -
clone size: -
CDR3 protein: CSAHSGFTEAFF
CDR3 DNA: TGCAGTGCCCACTCAGGGTTCACTGAAGCTTTCTTT

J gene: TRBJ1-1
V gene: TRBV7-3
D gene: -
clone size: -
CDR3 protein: CASSQDSAGNTEAFF
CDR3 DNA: TGTGCCAGCAGCCAGGACTCCGCGGGGAACACTGAAGCTTTCTTT

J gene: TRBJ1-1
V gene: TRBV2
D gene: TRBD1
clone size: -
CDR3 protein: CASNIFTGTGGRGDTEAFF
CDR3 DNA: TGTGCCAGCAACATTTTCACCGGGACAGGGGGCCGAGGGGACACTGAAGCTTTCTTT

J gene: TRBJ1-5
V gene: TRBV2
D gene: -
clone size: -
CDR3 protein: CASSESGRNQPQHF
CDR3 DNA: TGTGCCAGCAGTGAATCAGGGAGGAATCAGCCCCAGCATTTT

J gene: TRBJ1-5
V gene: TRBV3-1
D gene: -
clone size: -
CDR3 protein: CASSQKDSAPQHF
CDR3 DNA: TGTGCCAGCAGCCAAAAGGATAGTGCGCCCCAGCATTTT

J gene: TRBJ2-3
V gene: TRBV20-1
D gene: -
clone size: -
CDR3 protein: CSARDPASTDTQYF
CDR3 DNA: TGCAGTGCTAGAGATCCCGCTAGCACAGATACGCAGTATTTT